Described below is a single TCR beta chain sequence and its context. The sample belongs to a study of shared clonotypes between healthy human individuals. Splitting of each subset's genomic DNA was done evenly across several immunoSEQ plates. Libraries were prepared by immunoSEQ multiplex PCR; TCRdb keeps only in-frame clonotypes and omits some of them. The sample comprises under 300,000 clones, 65% of which are singletons, and around 10% rests with the top ten. Germline V lookup: CDR1 MGHRA, CDR2 YSYEKL. The CDR3 has 17 residues. V gave up 4 bases and J gave up 2 bases; unmatched junction bases: 10. The sequenced sample consisted of memory CD4+ T cells sorted from blood. Subset given: CD45RA-negative fraction. The TCR comes from a man under 40 in good health. The V and J genes are TRBV4-1 and TRBJ1-3, with 8 bases fitting TRBD1. The CDR3 loop reads CASSLLSTGGTGNTIYF. The DNA of the CDR3 is TGCGCCAGCAGCCTACTTTCTACAGGGGGAACTGGAAACACCATATATTTT.